This T cell receptor (beta chain) was documented in a study of molecular identifiers for immune sequencing clone quantification. Researchers sorted naive CD8 T cells as cells that were CD8+CD4-CCR7+CD45RA+. Previously described methods and listed TCR primers were employed for the bulk TCR libraries. TCRdb re-derived calls from the PCR reads in MiXCR, one entry per CDR3 protein. Of tens of thousands of distinct CDR3 sequences in the sample, approximately 24% are singletons; the top ten hold about 1%. This clonotype is a singleton in its sample. This may stem from a read error, because a much larger clone lies one nucleotide away. Source material: naive CD8+ T cells from blood, with Jurkat cell RNA spiked in. This sample's subset: FACS-sorted CD8+CD4-CCR7+CD45RA+ naive T cells. The sequence came from a human donor in good health. Some libraries in this study had Jurkat cell RNA spiked in.

CDR3 bases: TGTGCCAGCAGCTTAGAGACCCCCCGACTTTACAATGAGCAGTTCTTC. Translated, it gives CASSLETPRLYNEQFF. This chain joins TRBV7-2 and TRBJ2-1; D ambiguous. Between the trimmed V and J ends, which lost 1 base and 4 bases, there was a span of 14 bases. This CDR3 spans 16 amino acids. Germline CDR1 and CDR2: SGHTA and FQGNSA.